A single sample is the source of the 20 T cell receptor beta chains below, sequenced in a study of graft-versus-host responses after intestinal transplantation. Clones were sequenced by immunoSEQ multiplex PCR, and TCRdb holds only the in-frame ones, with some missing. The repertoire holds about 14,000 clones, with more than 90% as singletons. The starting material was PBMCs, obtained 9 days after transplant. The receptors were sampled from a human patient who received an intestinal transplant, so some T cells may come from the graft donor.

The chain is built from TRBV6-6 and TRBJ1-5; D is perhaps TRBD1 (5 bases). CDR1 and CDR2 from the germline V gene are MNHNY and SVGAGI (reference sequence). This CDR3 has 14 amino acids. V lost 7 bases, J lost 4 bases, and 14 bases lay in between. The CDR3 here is CASIRGMVNQPQHF. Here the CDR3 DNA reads TGTGCCAGCATCCGGGGGATGGTTAATCAGCCCCAGCATTTT.

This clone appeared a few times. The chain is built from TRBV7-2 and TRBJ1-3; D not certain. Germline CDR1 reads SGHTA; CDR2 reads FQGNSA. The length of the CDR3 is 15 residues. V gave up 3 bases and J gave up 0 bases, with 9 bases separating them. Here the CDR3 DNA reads TGTGCCAGCAGCTTGCAACCGAGCTCTGGAAACACCATATATTTT. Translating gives CASSLQPSSGNTIYF.

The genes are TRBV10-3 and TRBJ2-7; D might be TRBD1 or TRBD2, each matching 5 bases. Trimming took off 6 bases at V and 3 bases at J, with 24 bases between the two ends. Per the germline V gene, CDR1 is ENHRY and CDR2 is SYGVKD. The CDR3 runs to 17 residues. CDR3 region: CAISKVLGPSIYYEQYF. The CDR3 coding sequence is TGTGCCATCAGCAAAGTCTTGGGACCCTCTATATACTACGAGCAGTACTTC.

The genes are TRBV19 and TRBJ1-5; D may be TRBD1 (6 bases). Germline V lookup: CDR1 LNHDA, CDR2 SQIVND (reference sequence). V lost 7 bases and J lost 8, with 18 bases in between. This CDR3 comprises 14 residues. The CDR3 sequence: CASTIRGHWEPQHF. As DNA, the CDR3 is TGTGCCAGTACCATACGGGGACACTGGGAGCCCCAGCATTTT.

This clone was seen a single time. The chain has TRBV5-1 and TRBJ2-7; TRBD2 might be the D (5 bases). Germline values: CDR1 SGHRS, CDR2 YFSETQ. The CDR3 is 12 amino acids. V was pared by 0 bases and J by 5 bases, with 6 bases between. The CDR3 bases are TGCGCCAGCAGCTTGGTCGGGGACGAGCAGTACTTC. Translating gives CASSLVGDEQYF. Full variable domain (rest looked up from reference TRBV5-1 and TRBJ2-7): KAGVTQTPRYLIKTRGQQVTLSCSPISGHRSVSWYQQTPGQGLQFLFEYFSETQRNKGNFPGRFSGRQFSNSRSEMNVSTLELGDSALYLCASSLVGDEQYFGPGTRLTVT.

The CDR3 loop reads CASSSFYSGPPSSYNEQFF. The CDR3 DNA reads TGTGCCAGCAGTTCCTTTTATAGCGGTCCACCCAGCTCCTACAATGAGCAGTTCTTC. The rearrangement links TRBV27 to TRBJ2-1; possible D gene TRBD2, 6 bases. This CDR3 has 19 amino acids. Germline CDR1 is MNHEY and CDR2 is SMNVEV (reference sequence). Between the trimmed V and J ends, which lost 4 bases and 0 bases, there was a span of 22 bases.

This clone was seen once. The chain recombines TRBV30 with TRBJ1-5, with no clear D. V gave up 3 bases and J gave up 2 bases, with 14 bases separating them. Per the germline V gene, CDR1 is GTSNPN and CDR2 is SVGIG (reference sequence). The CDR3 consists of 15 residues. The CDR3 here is CAWRPPGVGNQPQHF. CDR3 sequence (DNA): TGTGCCTGGAGACCTCCAGGAGTTGGCAATCAGCCCCAGCATTTT.

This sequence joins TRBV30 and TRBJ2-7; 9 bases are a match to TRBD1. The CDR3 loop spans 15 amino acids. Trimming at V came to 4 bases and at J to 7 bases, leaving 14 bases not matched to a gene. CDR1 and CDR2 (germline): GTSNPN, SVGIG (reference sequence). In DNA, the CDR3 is TGTGCCTGGACCGACTCCGGGACAGGGAGGAGGGAGCAGTACTTC. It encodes CAWTDSGTGRREQYF.

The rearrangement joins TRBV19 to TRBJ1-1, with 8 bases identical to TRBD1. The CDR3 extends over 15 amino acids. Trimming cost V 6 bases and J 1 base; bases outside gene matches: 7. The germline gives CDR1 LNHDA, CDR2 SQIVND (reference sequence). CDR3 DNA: TGTGCCAGTAGGAGTACCGGACAGGGGAACACTGAAGCTTTCTTT. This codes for CASRSTGQGNTEAFF.

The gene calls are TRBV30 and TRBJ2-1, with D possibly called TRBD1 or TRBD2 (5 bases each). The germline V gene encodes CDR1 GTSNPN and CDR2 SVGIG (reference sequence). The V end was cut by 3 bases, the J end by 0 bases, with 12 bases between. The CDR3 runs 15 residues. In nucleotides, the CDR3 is TGTGCCTGGAGGGCCGGGACGAGCTCCTACAATGAGCAGTTCTTC. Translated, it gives CAWRAGTSSYNEQFF.

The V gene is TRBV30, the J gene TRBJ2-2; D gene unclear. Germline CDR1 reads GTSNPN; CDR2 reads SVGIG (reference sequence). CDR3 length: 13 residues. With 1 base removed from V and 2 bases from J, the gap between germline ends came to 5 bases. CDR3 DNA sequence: TGTGCCTGGAGTGAGGGTAACACCGGGGAGCTGTTTTTT. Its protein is CAWSEGNTGELFF.

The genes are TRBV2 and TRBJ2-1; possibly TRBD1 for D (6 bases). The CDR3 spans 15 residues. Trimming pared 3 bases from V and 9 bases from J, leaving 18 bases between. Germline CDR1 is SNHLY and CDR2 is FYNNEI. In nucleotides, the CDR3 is TGTGCCAGCAGTGAGTGGGCGGGCGTAGGGGGTGAGCAGTTCTTC. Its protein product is CASSEWAGVGGEQFF.

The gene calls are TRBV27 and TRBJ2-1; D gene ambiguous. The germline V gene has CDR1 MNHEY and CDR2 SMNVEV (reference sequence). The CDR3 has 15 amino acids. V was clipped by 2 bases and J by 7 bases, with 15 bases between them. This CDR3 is CASSLRPILVNEQFF. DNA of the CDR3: TGTGCCAGCAGTTTACGTCCCATCTTAGTTAATGAGCAGTTCTTC.

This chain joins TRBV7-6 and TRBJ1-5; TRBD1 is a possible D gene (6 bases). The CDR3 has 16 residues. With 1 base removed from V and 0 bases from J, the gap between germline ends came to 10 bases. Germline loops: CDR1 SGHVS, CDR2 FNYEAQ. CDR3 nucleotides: TGTGCCAGCAGCTTAGAACAGGGACATAGCAATCAGCCCCAGCATTTT. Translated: CASSLEQGHSNQPQHF.

CDR3 nucleotides: TGTGCCAGCAGCCCCTGGGTAGGGGGGTACAATGAGCAGTTCTTC. This codes for CASSPWVGGYNEQFF. The V and J genes are TRBV7-9 and TRBJ2-1; D tentatively fits TRBD1 or TRBD2 (6 bases each). Trimming left V 5 bases short and J 4 bases short, with 15 bases between. Per germline, CDR1 SEHNR and CDR2 FQNEAQ (reference sequence). This CDR3 has 15 amino acids.

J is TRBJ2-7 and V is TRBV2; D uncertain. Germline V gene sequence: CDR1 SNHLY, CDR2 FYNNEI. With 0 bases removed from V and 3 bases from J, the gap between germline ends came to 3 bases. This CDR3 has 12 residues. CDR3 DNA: TGTGCCAGCAGTGAAGCGAGCTACGAGCAGTACTTC. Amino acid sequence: CASSEASYEQYF.

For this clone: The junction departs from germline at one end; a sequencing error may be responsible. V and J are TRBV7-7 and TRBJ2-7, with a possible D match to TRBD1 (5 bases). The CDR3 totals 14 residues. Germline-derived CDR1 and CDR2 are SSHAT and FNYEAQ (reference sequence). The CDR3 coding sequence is TGTGCTAGCAGCCCCCAGGGTAGCTCCTACGAGCAGTACTTC. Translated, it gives CASSPQGSSYEQYF.

CDR3 region: CASSQGTGGVYNEQFF. In DNA form, the CDR3 reads TGTGCCAGCAGCCAAGGGACAGGGGGTGTGTACAATGAGCAGTTCTTC. This chain uses TRBV5-6 with TRBJ2-1, with 11 bases aligning to TRBD1. The CDR3 runs 16 residues. V shed 4 bases, J shed 4 bases, and the junction held 7 bases outside the gene matches. From germline, CDR1 is SGHDT and CDR2 YYEEEE.

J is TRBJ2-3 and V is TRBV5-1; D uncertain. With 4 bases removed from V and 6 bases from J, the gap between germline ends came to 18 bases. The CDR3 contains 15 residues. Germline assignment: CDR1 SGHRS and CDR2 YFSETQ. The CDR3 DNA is TGCGCCAGCAGCGAAGGATCATCGGGCTCGGATACGCAGTATTTT. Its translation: CASSEGSSGSDTQYF.

The CDR3 is CASSLQVQGSDTQYF. The CDR3 DNA reads TGCGCCAGCAGCTTGCAGGTTCAGGGTTCAGATACGCAGTATTTT. The chain joins TRBV5-1 to TRBJ2-3; D is perhaps TRBD1 (5 bases). In germline, CDR1 is SGHRS, CDR2 YFSETQ. The CDR3 loop spans 15 amino acids. V dropped 1 base and J dropped 4 bases, with 13 bases sitting between them.